This note documents a single T cell receptor beta chain sequence. This CDR3 has 12 residues. CDR1 and CDR2 from the germline V gene are SQVTM and ANQGSEA. V was shortened by 6 bases and J by 3 bases, with 11 bases between the two germline ends. This sample is drawn from a study of T-cell memory formation after mild COVID-19. Each CDR3 protein gets one entry after TCRdb re-called the 5' RACE reads with MiXCR. The sample has approximately 50,000 distinct CDR3 sequences; 10% to 15% are singletons. Input material: PBMCs or a T cell subset sorted from them (not recorded which). This receptor was identified in a man aged 18 to 29 who had mild COVID-19 (a few samples of this study predate the infection). Cell type and time point are not known. The rearrangement links TRBV29-1 to TRBJ2-5, with D perhaps given as TRBD1 or TRBD2 (6 bases each). CDR3 loop: CSVGGREETQYF. The CDR3 coding sequence is TGCAGCGTGGGGGGCAGGGAAGAGACCCAGTACTTC. Complete variable domain (other parts from reference TRBV29-1 and TRBJ2-5): SAVISQKPSRDICQRGTSLTIQCQVDSQVTMMFWYRQQPGQSLTLIATANQGSEATYESGFVIDKFPISRPNLTFSTLTVSNMSPEDSSIYLCSVGGREETQYFGPGTRLLVL.